This paragraph covers one TCR beta chain sequence. This CDR3 is built from 16 residues. Trimming at V came to 3 bases and at J to 7 bases, leaving 15 bases not matched to a gene. Germline CDR1 is SGDLS and CDR2 is YYNGEE. Assay: immunoSEQ multiplex PCR; the TCRdb copy retains only in-frame clones and omits some. The sample lists hundreds of thousands of clones; roughly 90% were seen once. The data derive from a study of Ad26.COV2.S vaccination and SARS-CoV-2 variants. Study-wide context: Among those in the COV1001 Ad26.COV2.S trial arm was the donor. Ad26.COV2.S shots went into the muscle once or twice, 56 days apart.

Documented treatment: over 15 received Ad26.COV2.S at low or high dose, single or two shots; 5 received placebo; per-sample allocation not given. Each sample was drawn 63 days after the first injection (of vaccine or placebo). Boston provided a donor who was an adult aged 18-55 years. This chain links TRBV9 with TRBJ2-7; 8 bases line up with TRBD1. This sequence was found in a person aged 18 to 59 who received the Ad26.COV2.S COVID-19 vaccine or a placebo. The material sequenced was peripheral blood, taken in a trial of Ad26.COV2.S vaccine versus placebo. The CDR3, as DNA: TGTGCCAGCAGCGCCTGGTCTGGACAGGGATCGGAAGAGCAGTACTTC. Translation: CASSAWSGQGSEEQYF.